The 10 T cell receptor beta chains below were found in one sample sequenced in a study of blood T cell repertoires in COVID-19. Using immunoSEQ multiplex PCR, the repertoire was profiled, and TCRdb retains in-frame clones only, with some absent. The table shows 60,000 to 85,000 clones, with 85% occurring only once. The sample comprised peripheral blood. The receptors come from a man aged 60 to 69 with COVID-19, enrolled during active disease.

The chain joins TRBV10-1 to TRBJ2-1, with a possible D match to TRBD2 (6 bases). Trimming stripped 5 bases from V and 0 bases from J, with 11 bases between. Germline V gene sequence: CDR1 WNHNN, CDR2 SYGVQD (reference sequence). The CDR3 contains 15 residues. The CDR3 region is CASSTDSGSYNEQFF. For the CDR3, the DNA is TGCGCCAGCAGTACGGATAGCGGCTCCTACAATGAGCAGTTCTTC.

The V gene is TRBV24-1, the J gene TRBJ1-2; possibly TRBD1 for D (6 bases). Germline assignment: CDR1 KGHDR and CDR2 SFDVKD. V shed 10 bases and J shed 4 bases, with 12 bases lying between them. This CDR3 region has 12 residues. The CDR3 nucleotides read TGTGCCACGGGCGACAGGACCTATGGCTACACCTTC. It encodes CATGDRTYGYTF.

The chain employs TRBV5-5 and TRBJ2-1; 7 bases fit TRBD1. This CDR3 has 15 residues. The germline V gene has CDR1 SGHKS and CDR2 YYEKEE (reference sequence). V shed 0 bases and J 3 bases; nucleotides not matched to a gene: 3. Written as DNA, the CDR3 is TGTGCCAGCAGCTTGGTGGCAGGGGGCTACAATGAGCAGTTCTTC. This encodes CASSLVAGGYNEQFF.

This clone showed up just once. The chain links TRBV13 to TRBJ2-3, with TRBD1 matching 7 bases. CDR3 length: 15 residues. Germline loops: CDR1 PRHDT, CDR2 FYEKMQ (reference sequence). J was trimmed by 2 bases and V by 2 bases; bases with no gene match: 4. This CDR3 is CASSLNRGVTDTQYF. As DNA, the CDR3 is TGTGCCAGCAGCTTAAACAGGGGAGTCACAGATACGCAGTATTTT.

The chain uses TRBV6-5 and TRBJ1-6, with 9 bases aligning to TRBD1. With 0 bases clipped from V and 9 bases from J, the junction kept 3 bases outside the gene matches. Germline V gene data show CDR1 as MNHEY and CDR2 as SVGAGI. The CDR3 totals 15 residues. As DNA, the CDR3 is TGTGCCAGCAGTTACTCGGGACAGGGAGGTTCACCCCTCCACTTT. This codes for CASSYSGQGGSPLHF.

J is TRBJ1-6 and V is TRBV3-1 (or the pseudogene TRBV3-2); 7 bases line up with TRBD1. The germline V gene encodes CDR1 LGHDT and CDR2 YNNKEL (reference sequence). This CDR3 has 19 amino acids. J gave up 0 bases and V 0 bases, and 8 bases lay outside the gene matches. DNA of the CDR3: TGTGCCAGCAGCCAAGATCGGACAGGCTTGAGCTCCTATAATTCACCCCTCCACTTT. Its protein is CASSQDRTGLSSYNSPLHF.

The chain is built from TRBV19 and TRBJ2-3, with D possibly being TRBD2 (6 bases). V lost 0 bases and J lost 1, with 8 bases in between. This CDR3 spans 15 amino acids. The germline CDR1 and CDR2 sequences are LNHDA and SQIVND (reference sequence). The CDR3 nucleotides read TGTGCCAGTAGTATAGAGGGGGGAGGCACAGATACGCAGTATTTT. It specifies CASSIEGGGTDTQYF.

The chain's CDR3 is CASSPSGTNSYNEQFF. In DNA, the CDR3 is TGTGCCAGCAGCCCATCCGGGACTAATTCCTACAATGAGCAGTTCTTC. The V and J genes are TRBV7-6 and TRBJ2-1, with 7 nucleotides matching TRBD2. V dropped 5 bases and J dropped 1; count of bases not matched to a gene: 8. The CDR3 contains 16 residues. Germline CDR1 and CDR2: SGHVS and FNYEAQ.

The rearrangement joins TRBV30 to TRBJ2-7; weak D call: TRBD2 (6 bases). The CDR3 is 14 amino acids. The ends were cut back, 4 bases at V and 1 base at J, with 14 bases in the middle. Germline assignment: CDR1 GTSNPN and CDR2 SVGIG (reference sequence). CDR3 coding DNA: TGTGCCTGGACCCACGGGGGAGATTCCTACGAGCAGTACTTC. It yields the protein CAWTHGGDSYEQYF.

J is TRBJ2-1 and V is TRBV7-3, with a tentative D call TRBD2 (5 bases). The V end was cut by 8 bases, the J end by 0 bases, with 8 bases between. The CDR3 has 13 residues. CDR1 and CDR2 from the germline V gene are SGHTA and FQGTGA. The CDR3 coding sequence is TGTGCCAGCGGACTCAGCTCCTACAATGAGCAGTTCTTC. It is translated as CASGLSSYNEQFF.